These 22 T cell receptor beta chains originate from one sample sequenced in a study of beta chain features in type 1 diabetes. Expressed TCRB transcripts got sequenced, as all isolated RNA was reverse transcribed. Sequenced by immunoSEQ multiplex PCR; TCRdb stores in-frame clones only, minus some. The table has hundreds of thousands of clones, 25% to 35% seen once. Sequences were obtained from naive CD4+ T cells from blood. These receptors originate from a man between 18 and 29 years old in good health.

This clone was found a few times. The CDR3 is CASSLVWDRGVEQYF. The DNA for the CDR3 is TGTGCCAGCAGCTTAGTTTGGGACAGGGGTGTCGAGCAGTACTTC. V and J are TRBV7-8 and TRBJ2-7; 10 bases are shared with TRBD1. The CDR3 has 15 amino acids. V lost 1 base, J lost 6 bases, and 6 bases stayed unmatched. Germline values: CDR1 SGHVS, CDR2 FQNEAQ. The full variable domain, in which reference TRBV7-8 and TRBJ2-7 provide the parts outside the CDR3, is GAGVSQSPRYKVAKRGQDVALRCDPISGHVSLFWYQQALGQGPEFLTYFQNEAQLDKSGLPSDRFFAERPEGSVSTLKIQRTQQEDSAVYLCASSLVWDRGVEQYFGPGTRLTVT.

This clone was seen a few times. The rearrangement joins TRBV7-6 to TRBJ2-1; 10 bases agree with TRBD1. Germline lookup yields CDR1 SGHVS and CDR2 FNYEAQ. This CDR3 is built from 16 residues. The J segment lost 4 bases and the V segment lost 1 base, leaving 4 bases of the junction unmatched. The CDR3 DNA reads TGTGCCAGCAGCTTAGATCGGACAGGGGGGTACAATGAGCAGTTCTTC. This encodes CASSLDRTGGYNEQFF.

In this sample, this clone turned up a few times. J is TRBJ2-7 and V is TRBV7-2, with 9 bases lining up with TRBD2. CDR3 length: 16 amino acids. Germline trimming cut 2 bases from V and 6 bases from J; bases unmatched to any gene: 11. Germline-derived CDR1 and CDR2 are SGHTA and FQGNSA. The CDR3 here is CASSLLAGAVGGEQYF. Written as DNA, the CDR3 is TGTGCCAGCAGCTTATTAGCGGGAGCTGTTGGGGGCGAGCAGTACTTC. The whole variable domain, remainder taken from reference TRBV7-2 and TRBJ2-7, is GAGVSQSPSNKVTEKGKDVELRCDPISGHTALYWYRQSLGQGLEFLIYFQGNSAPDKSGLPSDRFSAERTGGSVSTLTIQRTQQEDSAVYLCASSLLAGAVGGEQYFGPGTRLTVT.

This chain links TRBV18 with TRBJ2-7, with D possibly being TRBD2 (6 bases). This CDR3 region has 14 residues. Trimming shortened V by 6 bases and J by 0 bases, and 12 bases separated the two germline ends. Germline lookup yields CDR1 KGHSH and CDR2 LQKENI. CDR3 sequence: CASSDAGYSYEQYF. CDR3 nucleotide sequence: TGTGCCAGCTCCGATGCGGGGTACTCCTACGAGCAGTACTTC.

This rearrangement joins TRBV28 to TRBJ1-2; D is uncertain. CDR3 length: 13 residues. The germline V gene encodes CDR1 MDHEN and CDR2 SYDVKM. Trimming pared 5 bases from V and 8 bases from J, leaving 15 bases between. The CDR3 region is CASSPPSSGGYTF. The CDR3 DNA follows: TGTGCCAGCAGTCCCCCCTCGTCTGGAGGCTACACCTTC.

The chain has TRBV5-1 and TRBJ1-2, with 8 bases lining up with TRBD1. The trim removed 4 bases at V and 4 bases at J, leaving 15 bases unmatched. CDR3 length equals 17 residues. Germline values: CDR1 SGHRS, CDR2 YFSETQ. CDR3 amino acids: CASSADPDRGRTYGYTF. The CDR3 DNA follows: TGCGCCAGCAGCGCGGACCCTGACAGGGGCAGAACCTATGGCTACACCTTC.

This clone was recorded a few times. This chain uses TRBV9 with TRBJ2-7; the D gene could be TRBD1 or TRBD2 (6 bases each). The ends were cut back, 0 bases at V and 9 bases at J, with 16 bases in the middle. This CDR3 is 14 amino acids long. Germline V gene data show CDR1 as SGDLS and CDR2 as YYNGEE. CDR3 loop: CASSVDPRGVGQYF. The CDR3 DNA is TGTGCCAGCAGCGTAGACCCGAGGGGGGTCGGGCAGTACTTC.

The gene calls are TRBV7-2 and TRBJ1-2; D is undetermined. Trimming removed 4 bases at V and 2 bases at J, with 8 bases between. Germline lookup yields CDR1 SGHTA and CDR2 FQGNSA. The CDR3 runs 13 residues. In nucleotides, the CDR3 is TGTGCCAGCAGCTCGCCCGAAAACTATGGCTACACCTTC. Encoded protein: CASSSPENYGYTF.

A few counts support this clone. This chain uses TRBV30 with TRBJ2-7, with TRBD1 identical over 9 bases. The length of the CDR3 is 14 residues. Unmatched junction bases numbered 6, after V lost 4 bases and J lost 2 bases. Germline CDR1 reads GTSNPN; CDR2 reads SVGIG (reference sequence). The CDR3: CAWKADRGPYEQYF. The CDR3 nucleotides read TGTGCCTGGAAGGCGGACAGGGGACCCTACGAGCAGTACTTC.

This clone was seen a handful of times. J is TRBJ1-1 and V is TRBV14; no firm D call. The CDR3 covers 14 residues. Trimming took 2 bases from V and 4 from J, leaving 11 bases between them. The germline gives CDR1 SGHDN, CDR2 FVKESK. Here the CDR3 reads CASSQSMVSTEAFF. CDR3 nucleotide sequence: TGTGCCAGCAGCCAAAGTATGGTTAGCACTGAAGCTTTCTTT.

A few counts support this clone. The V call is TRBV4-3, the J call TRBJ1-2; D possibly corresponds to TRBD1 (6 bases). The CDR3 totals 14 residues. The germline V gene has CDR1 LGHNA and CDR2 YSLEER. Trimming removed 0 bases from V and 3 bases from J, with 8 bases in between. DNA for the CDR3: TGCGCCAGCAGCCAAGACAGGGGAGACTATGGCTACACCTTC. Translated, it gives CASSQDRGDYGYTF.

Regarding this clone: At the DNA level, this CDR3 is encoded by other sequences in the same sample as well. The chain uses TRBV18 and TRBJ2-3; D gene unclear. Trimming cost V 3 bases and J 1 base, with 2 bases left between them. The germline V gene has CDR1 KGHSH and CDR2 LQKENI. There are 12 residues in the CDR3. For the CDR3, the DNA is TGTGCCAGCTCACCGGGCACAGATACGCAGTATTTT. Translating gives CASSPGTDTQYF.

For the CDR3, the DNA is TGTGCCAGCAGCTTGGGACTTCCCTACGAGCAGTACTTC. Its translation is CASSLGLPYEQYF. This chain joins TRBV5-6 and TRBJ2-7; no clear D gene. The V gene's germline CDR1 is SGHDT and CDR2 YYEEEE. V was pared by 0 bases and J by 2 bases, with 6 bases between. The CDR3 is 13 amino acids.

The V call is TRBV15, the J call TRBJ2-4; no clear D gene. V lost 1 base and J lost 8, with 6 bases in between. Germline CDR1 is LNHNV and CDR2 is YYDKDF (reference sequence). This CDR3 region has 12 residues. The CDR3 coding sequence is TGTGCCACCAGCAGAGTGCAATACATTCAGTACTTC. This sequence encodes CATSRVQYIQYF.

CDR3 bases: TGTGCCAGCAGCGTATTCCCTAGCGGGAGCTACGAGCAGTACTTC. Its translation is CASSVFPSGSYEQYF. The J gene is TRBJ2-7, the V gene TRBV9; the match to TRBD2 covers 10 bases. The CDR3 covers 15 residues. The germline V gene encodes CDR1 SGDLS and CDR2 YYNGEE. J gave up 3 bases and V 1 base, and 4 bases lay outside the gene matches.

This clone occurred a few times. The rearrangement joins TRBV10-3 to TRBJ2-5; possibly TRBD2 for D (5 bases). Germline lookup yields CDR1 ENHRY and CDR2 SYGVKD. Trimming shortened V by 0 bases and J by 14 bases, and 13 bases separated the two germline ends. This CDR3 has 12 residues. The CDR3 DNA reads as TGTGCCATCAGTGAGTCGGACTTACCAACCTACTTC. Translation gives CAISESDLPTYF.

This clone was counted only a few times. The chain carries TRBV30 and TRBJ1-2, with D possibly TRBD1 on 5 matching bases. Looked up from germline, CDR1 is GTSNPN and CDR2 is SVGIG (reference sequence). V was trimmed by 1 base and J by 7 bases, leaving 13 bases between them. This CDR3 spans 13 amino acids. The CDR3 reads CAWSAYGDFGYTF. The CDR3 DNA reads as TGTGCCTGGAGTGCCTATGGGGACTTTGGCTACACCTTC.

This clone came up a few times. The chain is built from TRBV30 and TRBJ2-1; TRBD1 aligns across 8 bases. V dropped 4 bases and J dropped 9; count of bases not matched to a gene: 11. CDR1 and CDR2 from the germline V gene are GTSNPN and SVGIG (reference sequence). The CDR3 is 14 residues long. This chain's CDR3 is CAWTTGTRGLEQFF. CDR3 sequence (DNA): TGTGCCTGGACCACCGGGACCAGGGGGCTTGAGCAGTTCTTC.

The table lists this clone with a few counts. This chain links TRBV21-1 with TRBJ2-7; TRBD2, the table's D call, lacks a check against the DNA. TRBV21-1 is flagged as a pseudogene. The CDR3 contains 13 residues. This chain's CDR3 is CASLNREGYEQYF. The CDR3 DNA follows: TGTGCCAGCTTGAACCGGGAGGGATACGAGCAGTACTTC.

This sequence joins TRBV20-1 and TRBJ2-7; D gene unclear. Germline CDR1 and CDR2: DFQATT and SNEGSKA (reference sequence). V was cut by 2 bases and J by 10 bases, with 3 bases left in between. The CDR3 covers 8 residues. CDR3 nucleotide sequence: TGCAGTGCTAGACTTCAGTACTTC. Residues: CSARLQYF.

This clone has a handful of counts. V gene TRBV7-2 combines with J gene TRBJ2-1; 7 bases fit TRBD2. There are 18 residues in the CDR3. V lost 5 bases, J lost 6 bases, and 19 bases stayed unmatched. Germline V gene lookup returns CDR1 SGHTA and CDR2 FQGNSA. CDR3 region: CASSPGGLAGARGNEQFF. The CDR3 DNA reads TGTGCCAGCAGCCCAGGCGGATTGGCGGGAGCGCGTGGCAATGAGCAGTTCTTC.

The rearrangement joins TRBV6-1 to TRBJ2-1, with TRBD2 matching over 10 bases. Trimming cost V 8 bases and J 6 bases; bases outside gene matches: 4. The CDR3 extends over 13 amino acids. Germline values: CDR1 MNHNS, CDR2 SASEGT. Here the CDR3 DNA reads TGTGCCAGCCTAGCGGGAGCGAGCAATGAGCAGTTCTTC. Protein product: CASLAGASNEQFF.